This T cell receptor beta chain was sequenced in a study of T cell responses to AZD1222 COVID-19 vaccine. Per the germline V gene, CDR1 is SGHTA and CDR2 is FQGNSA. V lost 0 bases and J 0 bases, leaving 7 bases between the germline ends. The CDR3 sequence is 15 residues long. General study findings and limits: Of spike-specific TCRs, nearly half reportedly target regions left unmutated in variants. Females outnumbered males among donors, who were mostly white British; clonal diversity was possibly underestimated. Breadth and depth of Spike-specific TCRs rose after two AZD1222 doses. Among those given AZD1222, only five or six were seropositive at baseline.

This clone was detected only once. The antigen is undetermined. The method was immunoSEQ multiplex PCR; TCRdb's version includes in-frame clones alone and lacks a portion of them. The sample holds around 130,000 clones, 80% to 90% seen once. The V call is TRBV7-2, the J call TRBJ2-3, with D unclear. The clonotype comes from an adult in good health. The specimen was peripheral blood, collected on day 0 of AZD1222 vaccination. CDR3 loop: CASSLALQSTDTQYF. CDR3 DNA: TGTGCCAGCAGCTTAGCCCTACAGAGCACAGATACGCAGTATTTT.